The 7 T cell receptor beta chains listed next were all sequenced from one sample in a study of cytomegalovirus exposure and HLA in healthy donors. Researchers ran the PCR with 60 Vbeta and 13 Jbeta primers. Sequencing used immunoSEQ multiplex PCR; TCRdb keeps in-frame clones, though not all of them. The data show some 130,000 clones, around 77% seen once. Sequenced material: PBMCs. These receptors originate from a male donor in good health and CMV-seropositive.

This clone appeared a few times. This chain uses TRBV7-9 with TRBJ1-2, with 10 bases aligning to TRBD1. Germline V CDR1 and CDR2: SEHNR, FQNEAQ (reference sequence). This CDR3 has 15 residues. The trim removed 2 bases at V and 7 bases at J, leaving 7 bases unmatched. The CDR3 DNA reads as TGTGCCAGCAGCTTAAGAGGACAGGGGGGGAGTGGCTACACCTTC. Protein product: CASSLRGQGGSGYTF.

This clone was detected a few times. The chain couples TRBV7-9 to TRBJ2-7, with 7 bases aligning to TRBD2. Germline values: CDR1 SEHNR, CDR2 FQNEAQ (reference sequence). The CDR3 totals 14 residues. V shed 1 base and J 12 bases; nucleotides not matched to a gene: 12. CDR3 DNA: TGTGCCAGCAGCTTAGACGAGGGGATGGGGGGGTGGTACTTC. Amino acid sequence: CASSLDEGMGGWYF. Combining the CDR3 with reference TRBV7-9 and TRBJ2-7 gives the whole variable domain DTGVSQNPRHKITKRGQNVTFRCDPISEHNRLYWYRQTLGQGPEFLTYFQNEAQLEKSRLLSDRFSAERPKGSFSTLEIQRTEQGDSAMYLCASSLDEGMGGWYFGPGTRLTVT.

This clone was recorded a few times. The chain couples TRBV6-5 to TRBJ1-5; TRBD1 matches 9 bases. The junction had 2 bases not matched to a gene; V was cut back by 4 bases and J by 4 bases. The CDR3 sequence is 14 residues long. Germline loops: CDR1 MNHEY, CDR2 SVGAGI. The CDR3 DNA follows: TGTGCCAGCAGTTTACAGGGGGCGAATCAGCCCCAGCATTTT. It yields the protein CASSLQGANQPQHF.

The CDR3 region has the DNA TGTGCCAGCAGCTCGGTGAATTCACCCCTCCACTTT. Amino acid sequence: CASSSVNSPLHF. The gene calls are TRBV5-4 and TRBJ1-6, with D unresolved. V lost 3 bases and J 7 bases, leaving 5 bases between the germline ends. Germline CDR1 SGHNT, CDR2 YYREEE (reference sequence). CDR3 length: 12 residues.

A single count supports this clone. The chain is built from TRBV5-1 and TRBJ2-7; 9 bases align to TRBD2. Germline V CDR1 and CDR2: SGHRS, YFSETQ. J lost 6 bases, V lost 6 bases, and 10 bases had no gene match. This CDR3 spans 14 amino acids. The CDR3 reads CASTHGGGDREQYF. The DNA for the CDR3 is TGCGCCAGCACTCATGGCGGGGGGGATCGCGAGCAGTACTTC.

Worth noting for this clone: The junction does not match germline at one end; this may be a read error. The V call is TRBV30, the J call TRBJ2-4; 9 bases are shared with TRBD2. The CDR3 totals 17 residues. Germline values: CDR1 GTSNPN, CDR2 SVGIG (reference sequence). In DNA form, the CDR3 reads TGTGCCTGGATTGAGAGCGGGGGGTACGGTGTCAAAAACAGTCAGTACTTC. The encoded protein is CAWIESGGYGVKNSQYF.

This chain links TRBV6-5 with TRBJ2-1; possible D gene TRBD2, 5 bases. V lost 2 bases and J 7 bases, leaving 12 bases between the germline ends. From germline, CDR1 is MNHEY and CDR2 SVGAGI. The CDR3 is 14 residues long. The CDR3 DNA sequence: TGTGCCAGCAGTTACGCGTGGGAGAGGAATGAGCAGTTCTTC. Its translation: CASSYAWERNEQFF.